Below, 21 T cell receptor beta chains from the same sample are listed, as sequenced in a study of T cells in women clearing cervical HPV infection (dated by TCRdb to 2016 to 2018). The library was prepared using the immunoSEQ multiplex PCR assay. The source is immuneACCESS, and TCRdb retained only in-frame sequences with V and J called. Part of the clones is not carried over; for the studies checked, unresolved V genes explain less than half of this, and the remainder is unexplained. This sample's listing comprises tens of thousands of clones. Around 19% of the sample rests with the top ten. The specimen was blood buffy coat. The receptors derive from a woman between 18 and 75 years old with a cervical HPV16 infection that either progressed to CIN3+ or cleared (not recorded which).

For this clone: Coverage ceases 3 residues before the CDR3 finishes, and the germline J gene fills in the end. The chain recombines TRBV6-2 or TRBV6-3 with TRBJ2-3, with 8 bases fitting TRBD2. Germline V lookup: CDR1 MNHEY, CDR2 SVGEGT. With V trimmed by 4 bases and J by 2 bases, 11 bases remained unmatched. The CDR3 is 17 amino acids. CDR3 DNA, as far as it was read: TGTGCCAGCAGTTCCCCCTTCAGCGGGGGCGCCACAGATACG. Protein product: CASSSPFSGGATDT. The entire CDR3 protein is CASSSPFSGGATDTQYF.

The CDR3: CSALRGEEAFF. CDR3 DNA, as far as it was read: TGCAGTGCTCTTCGGGGAGAGGAA. This chain links TRBV20-1 with TRBJ1-1; D not resolved. The read finishes 3 residues shy of the CDR3 end, and the germline J gene is used to complete it. Per germline, CDR1 DFQATT and CDR2 SNEGSKA (reference sequence). The length of the CDR3 is 11 residues.

Incomplete CDR3 DNA: TGTGCCAGCAGGGACAGGGTCTCCTACAATGAG. Its translation is CASRDRVSYNE. The entire CDR3 protein is CASRDRVSYNEQFF. The chain employs TRBV27 and TRBJ2-1; TRBD1 aligns across 8 bases. The read halts 3 residues ahead of the CDR3 end, with the missing end drawn from the germline J gene. Germline loops: CDR1 MNHEY, CDR2 SMNVEV (reference sequence). With V trimmed by 6 bases and J by 0 bases, 1 base remained unmatched. This CDR3 comprises 14 residues.

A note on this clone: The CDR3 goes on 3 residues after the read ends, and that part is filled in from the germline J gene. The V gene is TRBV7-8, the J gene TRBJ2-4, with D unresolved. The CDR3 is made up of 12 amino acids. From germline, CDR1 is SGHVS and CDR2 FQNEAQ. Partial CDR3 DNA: TGTGCCAGCAGCCCTGGTAATACGCGT. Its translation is CASSPGNTR. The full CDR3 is CASSPGNTRQYF. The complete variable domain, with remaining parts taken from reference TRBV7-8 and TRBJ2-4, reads GAGVSQSPRYKVAKRGQDVALRCDPISGHVSLFWYQQALGQGPEFLTYFQNEAQLDKSGLPSDRFFAERPEGSVSTLKIQRTQQEDSAVYLCASSPGNTRQYFGAGTRLSVL.

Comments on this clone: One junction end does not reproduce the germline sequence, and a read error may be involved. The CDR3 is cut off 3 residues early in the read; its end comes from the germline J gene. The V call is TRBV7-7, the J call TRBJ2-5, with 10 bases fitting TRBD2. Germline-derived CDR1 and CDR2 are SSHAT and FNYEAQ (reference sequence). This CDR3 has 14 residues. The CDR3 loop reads CASSSPAGGETQYF. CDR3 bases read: TGTGCTAGCAGCTCTCCAGCGGGGGGGGAGACC.

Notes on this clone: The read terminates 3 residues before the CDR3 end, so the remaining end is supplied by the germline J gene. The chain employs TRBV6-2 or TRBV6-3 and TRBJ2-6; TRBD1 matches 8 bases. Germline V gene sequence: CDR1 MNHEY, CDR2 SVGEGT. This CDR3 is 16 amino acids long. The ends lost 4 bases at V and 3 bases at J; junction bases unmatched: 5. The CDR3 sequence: CASSSGGALGANVLTF. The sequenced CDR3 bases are TGTGCCAGCAGTTCAGGGGGCGCTCTTGGGGCCAACGTC.

CDR3 DNA, as far as it was read: TGTGCCTGGGCTGTCAGGGGATTGGATGAAAAA. Amino acid sequence: CAWAVRGLDEK. The entire CDR3 protein reads CAWAVRGLDEKLFF. V and J are TRBV30 and TRBJ1-4; maybe TRBD1 (6 bases). The read halts 3 residues ahead of the CDR3 end, with the missing end drawn from the germline J gene. The CDR3 contains 14 residues. The germline V gene has CDR1 GTSNPN and CDR2 SVGIG (reference sequence). Trimming removed 5 bases at V and 6 bases at J, with 16 bases between.

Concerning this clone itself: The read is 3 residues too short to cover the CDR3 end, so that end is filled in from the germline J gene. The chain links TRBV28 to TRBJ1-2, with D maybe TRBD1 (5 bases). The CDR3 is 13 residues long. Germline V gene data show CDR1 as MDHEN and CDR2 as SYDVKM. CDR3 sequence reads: CASSLPAGRGYTF. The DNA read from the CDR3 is TGTGCCAGCAGTTTACCGGCAGGGCGGGGC.

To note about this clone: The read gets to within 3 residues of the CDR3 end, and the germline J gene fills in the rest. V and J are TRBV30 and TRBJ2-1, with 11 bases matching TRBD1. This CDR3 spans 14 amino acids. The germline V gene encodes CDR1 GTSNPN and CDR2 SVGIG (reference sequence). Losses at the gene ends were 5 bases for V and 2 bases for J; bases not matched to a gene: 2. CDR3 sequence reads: CAWGGQGAYNEQFF. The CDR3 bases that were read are TGTGCCTGGGGGGGACAGGGGGCCTACAATGAG.

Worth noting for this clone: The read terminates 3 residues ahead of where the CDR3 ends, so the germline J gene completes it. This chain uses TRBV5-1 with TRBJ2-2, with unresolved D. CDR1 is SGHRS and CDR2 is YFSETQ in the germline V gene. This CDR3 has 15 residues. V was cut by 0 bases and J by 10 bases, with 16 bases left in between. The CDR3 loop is CASSLVPGKAEELFF. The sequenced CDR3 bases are TGCGCCAGCAGCTTGGTGCCGGGTAAGGCGGAGGAG.

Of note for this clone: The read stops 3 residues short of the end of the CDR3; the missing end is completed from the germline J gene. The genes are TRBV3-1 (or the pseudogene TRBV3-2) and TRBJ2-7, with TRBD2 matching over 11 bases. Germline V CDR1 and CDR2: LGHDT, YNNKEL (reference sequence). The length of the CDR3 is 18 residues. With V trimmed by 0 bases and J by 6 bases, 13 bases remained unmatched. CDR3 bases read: TGTGCCAGCAGCCAAGACCCCTCCACTAGCGGGGGTACGGGCGAG. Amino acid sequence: CASSQDPSTSGGTGE. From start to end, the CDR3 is CASSQDPSTSGGTGEQYF.

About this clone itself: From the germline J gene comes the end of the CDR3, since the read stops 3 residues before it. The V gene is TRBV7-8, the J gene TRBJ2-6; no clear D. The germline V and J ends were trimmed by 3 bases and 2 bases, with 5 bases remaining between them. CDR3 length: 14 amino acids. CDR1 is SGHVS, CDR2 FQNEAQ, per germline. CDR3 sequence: CASSLRPGANVLTF. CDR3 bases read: TGTGCCAGCAGCTTGAGGCCTGGGGCCAACGTC. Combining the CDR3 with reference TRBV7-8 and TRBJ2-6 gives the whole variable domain GAGVSQSPRYKVAKRGQDVALRCDPISGHVSLFWYQQALGQGPEFLTYFQNEAQLDKSGLPSDRFFAERPEGSVSTLKIQRTQQEDSAVYLCASSLRPGANVLTFGAGSRLTVL.

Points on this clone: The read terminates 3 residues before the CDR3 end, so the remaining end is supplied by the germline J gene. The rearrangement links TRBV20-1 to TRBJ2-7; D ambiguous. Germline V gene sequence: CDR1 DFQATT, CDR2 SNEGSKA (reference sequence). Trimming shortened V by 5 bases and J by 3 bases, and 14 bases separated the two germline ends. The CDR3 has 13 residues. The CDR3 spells CSAPRLDIYEQYF. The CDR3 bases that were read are TGCAGTGCTCCTCGTCTAGATATCTACGAG.

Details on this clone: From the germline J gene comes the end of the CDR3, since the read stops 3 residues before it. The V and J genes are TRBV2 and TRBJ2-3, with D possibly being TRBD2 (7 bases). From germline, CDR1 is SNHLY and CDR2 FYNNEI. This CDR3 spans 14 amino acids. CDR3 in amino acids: CASSEWGGHKTQYF. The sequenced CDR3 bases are TGTGCCAGCAGTGAATGGGGGGGGCACAAGACG.

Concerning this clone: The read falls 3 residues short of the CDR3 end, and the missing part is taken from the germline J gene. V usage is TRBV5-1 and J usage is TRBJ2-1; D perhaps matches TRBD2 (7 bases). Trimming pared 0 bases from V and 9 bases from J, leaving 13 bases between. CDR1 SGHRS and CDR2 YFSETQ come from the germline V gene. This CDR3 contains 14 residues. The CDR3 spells CASSLAERGGEQFF. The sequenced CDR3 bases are TGCGCCAGCAGCTTGGCCGAGAGGGGGGGTGAG.

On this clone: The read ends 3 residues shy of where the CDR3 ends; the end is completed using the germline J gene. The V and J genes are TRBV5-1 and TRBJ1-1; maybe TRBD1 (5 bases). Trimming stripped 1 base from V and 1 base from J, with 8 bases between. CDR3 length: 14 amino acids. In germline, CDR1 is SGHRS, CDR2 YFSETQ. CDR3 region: CASSLKTANTEAFF. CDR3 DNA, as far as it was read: TGCGCCAGCAGCTTGAAGACAGCGAACACTGAA.

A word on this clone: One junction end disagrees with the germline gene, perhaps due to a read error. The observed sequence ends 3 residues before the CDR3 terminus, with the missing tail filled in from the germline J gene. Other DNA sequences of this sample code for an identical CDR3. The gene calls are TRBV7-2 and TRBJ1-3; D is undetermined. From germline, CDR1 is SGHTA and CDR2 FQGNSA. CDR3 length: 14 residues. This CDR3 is CASSQPQRGNTIYF. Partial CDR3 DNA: TGTGCCAGCAGCCAACCCCAGCGAGGAAACACT.

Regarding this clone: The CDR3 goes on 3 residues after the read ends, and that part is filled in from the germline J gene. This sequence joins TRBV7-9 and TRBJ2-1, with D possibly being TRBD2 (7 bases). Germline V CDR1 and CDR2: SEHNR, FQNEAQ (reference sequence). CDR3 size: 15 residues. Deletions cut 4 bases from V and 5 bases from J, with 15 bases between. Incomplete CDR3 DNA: TGTGCCAGCAGCTCTCTACAGGGAGGGGACAATGAG. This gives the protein CASSSLQGGDNE. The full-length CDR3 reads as CASSSLQGGDNEQFF.

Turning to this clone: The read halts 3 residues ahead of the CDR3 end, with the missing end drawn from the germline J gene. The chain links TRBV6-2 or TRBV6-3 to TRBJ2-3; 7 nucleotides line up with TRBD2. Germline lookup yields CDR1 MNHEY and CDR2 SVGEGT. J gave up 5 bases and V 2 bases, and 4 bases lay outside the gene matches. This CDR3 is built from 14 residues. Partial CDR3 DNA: TGTGCCAGCAGTTACGGGGGGGATCAAGATACG. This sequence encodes CASSYGGDQDT. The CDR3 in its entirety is CASSYGGDQDTQYF.

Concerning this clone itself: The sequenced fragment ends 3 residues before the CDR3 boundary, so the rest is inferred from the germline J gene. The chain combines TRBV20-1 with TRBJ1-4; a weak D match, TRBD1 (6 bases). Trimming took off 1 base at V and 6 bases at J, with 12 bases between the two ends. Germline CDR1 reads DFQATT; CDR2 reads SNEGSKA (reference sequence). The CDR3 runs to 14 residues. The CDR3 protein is CSARGAPGDEKLFF. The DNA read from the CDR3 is TGCAGTGCTAGAGGAGCGCCAGGGGATGAAAAA.

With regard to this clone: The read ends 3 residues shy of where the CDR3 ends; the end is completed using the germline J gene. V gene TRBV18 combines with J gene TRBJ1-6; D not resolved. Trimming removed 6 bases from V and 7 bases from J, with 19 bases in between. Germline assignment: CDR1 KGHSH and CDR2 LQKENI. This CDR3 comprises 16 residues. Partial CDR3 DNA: TGTGCCAGCTCGAAACAGTCCTCCGGGGAAAATTCACCC. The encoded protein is CASSKQSSGENSP. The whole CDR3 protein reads CASSKQSSGENSPLHF.